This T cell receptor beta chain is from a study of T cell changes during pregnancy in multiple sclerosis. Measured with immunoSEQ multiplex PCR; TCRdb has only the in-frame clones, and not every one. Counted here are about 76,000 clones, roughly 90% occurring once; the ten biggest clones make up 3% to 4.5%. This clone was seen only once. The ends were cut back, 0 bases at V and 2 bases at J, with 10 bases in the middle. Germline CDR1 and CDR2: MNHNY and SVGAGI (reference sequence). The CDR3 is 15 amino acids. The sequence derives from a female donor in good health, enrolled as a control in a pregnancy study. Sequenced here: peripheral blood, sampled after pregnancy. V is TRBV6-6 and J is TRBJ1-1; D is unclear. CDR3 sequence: CASSYSIGFNTEAFF. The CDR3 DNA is TGTGCCAGCAGTTACTCGATCGGGTTTAACACTGAAGCTTTCTTT.